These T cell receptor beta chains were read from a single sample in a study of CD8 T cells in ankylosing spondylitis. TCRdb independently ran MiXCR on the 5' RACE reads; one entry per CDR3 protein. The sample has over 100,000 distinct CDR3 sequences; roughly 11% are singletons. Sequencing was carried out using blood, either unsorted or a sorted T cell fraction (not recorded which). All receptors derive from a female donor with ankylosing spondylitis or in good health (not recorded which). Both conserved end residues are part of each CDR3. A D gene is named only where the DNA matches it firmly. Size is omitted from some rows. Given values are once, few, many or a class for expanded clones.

TGTGCCAGCAGTTTTAGGTTGTTGGCGGGTGAGCAGTTCTTC CASSFRLLAGEQFF TRBV28 14 TRBJ2-1 . many
TGCAGTGCTAGAGTGAGAAACAATGAGCAGTTCTTC CSARVRNNEQFF TRBV20-1 12 TRBJ2-1 . many
TGTGCCAGCAGCCCCTTTGAGGGGGCCTTACAAGAGACCCAGTACTTC CASSPFEGALQETQYF TRBV7-8 16 TRBJ2-5 TRBD1 .
TGCGCCAGCAGCTTGACGGGGATGAACACTGAAGCTTTCTTT CASSLTGMNTEAFF TRBV5-1 14 TRBJ1-1 . many
TGTGCCGGGAACAGGGGTCTACGCTCTGGAAACACCATATATTTT CAGNRGLRSGNTIYF TRBV7-9 15 TRBJ1-3 TRBD1 many
TGCGCCAGCAGCGCTTCAACAGGGGCAGGAATCACTGAAGCTTTCTTT CASSASTGAGITEAFF TRBV5-1 16 TRBJ1-1 TRBD1 many
TGTGCCAGTAGTATAGAGCCTAGCGGGATGACAGATACGCAGTATTTT CASSIEPSGMTDTQYF TRBV19 16 TRBJ2-3 TRBD2 .
TGTGCCAGCAGTTTAGTAGCGAGACAAGAGACCCAGTACTTC CASSLVARQETQYF TRBV12-3/TRBV12-4 14 TRBJ2-5 . many
TGTGCCAGCAGCACTCAGGGAAACACTGAAGCTTTCTTT CASSTQGNTEAFF TRBV7-2 13 TRBJ1-1 . many
TGCAGCGTGATAACAGGGGGCGTCACCGGGGAGCTGTTTTTT CSVITGGVTGELFF TRBV29-1 14 TRBJ2-2 TRBD1 few
TGTGCCAGCAGCTTGCGCCTTCTCTGCGGGGAGCTGTTTTTT CASSLRLLCGELFF TRBV12-1 14 TRBJ2-2 . .
TGTGCCAGCAGTTTAGTCGACCTCGGCCACAATGAGCAGTTCTTC CASSLVDLGHNEQFF TRBV27 15 TRBJ2-1 . many
TGCGCCAGCAGCCAAGACAGGGCTGTTGAGCAGTTCTTC CASSQDRAVEQFF TRBV5-1 13 TRBJ2-1 TRBD1 many
TGTGCCAGCAGCTTGACAGGGGTGGGCAATGAGCAGTTCTTC CASSLTGVGNEQFF TRBV7-2 14 TRBJ2-1 TRBD1 many
TGTGCCAGCAGTTATGACCCAGGGGGCGTAGATACGCAGTATTTT CASSYDPGGVDTQYF TRBV6-2/TRBV6-3 15 TRBJ2-3 TRBD1 many
TGTGCCAGCAGTGATCAGGGCCTCTCTGGAAACACCATATATTTT CASSDQGLSGNTIYF TRBV25-1 15 TRBJ1-3 . many
TGTGCCAGCGGGGGGGACTATCGTCGGGAGTACAATGAGCAGTTCTTC CASGGDYRREYNEQFF TRBV2 16 TRBJ2-1 TRBD2 many
TGTGCCAGCAGCTTGACGGGGGAGGCCTCCTACGAGCAGTACTTC CASSLTGEASYEQYF TRBV7-2 15 TRBJ2-7 . many
TGTGCCACCAGTGATCATACGACCCGGGACAGCATGAACACCGGGGAGCTGTTTTTT CATSDHTTRDSMNTGELFF TRBV24-1 19 TRBJ2-2 TRBD1 many
TGTGCCAGCAGCTTACTAGCGGCCTACAATGAGCAGTTCTTC CASSLLAAYNEQFF TRBV7-2 14 TRBJ2-1 TRBD2 many
TGCAGTGCTGGGACCAGTTTCTCCAATGAGCAGTTCTTC CSAGTSFSNEQFF TRBV20-1 13 TRBJ2-1 . many
TGTGCCAGTAGTATATCTTGGAGCGGGGAGCTGTTTTTT CASSISWSGELFF TRBV19 13 TRBJ2-2 . many
TGTGCCATCAGTGAGGTGTCCGGGAATGAGCAGTTCTTC CAISEVSGNEQFF TRBV10-3 13 TRBJ2-1 . few
TGTGCCAGCAGCTTAGCAGTATCCTACGAGCAGTACTTC CASSLAVSYEQYF TRBV7-2 13 TRBJ2-7 . many